The T cell receptor (beta chain) described here comes from a study of T cell responses to AZD1222 COVID-19 vaccine (dated by TCRdb to the early 2020s). For the study in its entirety: AZD1222 recipients whose second dose came at about 4 weeks and those whose second dose came at about 12 weeks were combined into one group, since spike-specific TCR depth and breadth did not differ between the two schedules. A total of 230 or so trial participants underwent TCR sequencing, of whom around 200 received two doses of AZD1222 and about 25 received two doses of the MenACWY control vaccine. Trial participants were enrolled by age into subgroups of 18-55, 56-69 and 70-plus years, and roughly 150, 30 and 60 TCR-sequenced participants, respectively, were included in these subgroups.

The CDR3 regions of human TCRbeta chains were analyzed by immunosequencing. The study's own analysis went as follows. TCRs in the repertoires were matched against a reference library of SARS-CoV-2-specific TCRs that had been generated with the MIRA antigen-specificity platform. Breadth was defined as the fraction of unique TCRs that were SARS-CoV-2-associated, and depth was defined as the fraction of total T cells that were SARS-CoV-2-associated. Using the MIRA data, each spike-specific TCR was mapped to the spike region that the TCR reacts to and placed in a CD4 or CD8 class. Log10-transformed breadth and depth values were compared by one-way ANOVA with Sidak's multiple comparisons tests. TCRdb mirrors the immuneACCESS table, restricted to in-frame sequences. Some clones are absent from its copies; in checked studies, under half trace to an unresolved V gene, and the reason for the others is unknown. From that table come the V and J calls and clone size; the DNA was used to work out D and trimming. The sample table lists some 80,000 clones, approximately 90% of them with a count of one. About 5.7% of the sample rests with the top ten.

Regarding this clone: What this receptor recognizes is not known. No per-base quality is available; no much larger clone lies one base away.

Inclusive of the bounding cysteine and phenylalanine, the CDR3 is 15 residues long. Only the CDR3 portion is preserved as DNA: 45 bases, with reading frame beginning at the first base. Trimming removed 5 bases from V and 2 bases from J; the gene matches leave 6 bases unexplained. As encoded in the germline V gene, CDR1 is SNHLY while CDR2 is FYNNEI. General study outcomes and caveats: Only five to seven AZD1222 recipients were SARS-CoV-2 seropositive at baseline, limiting conclusions about previously exposed vaccinees. After two AZD1222 doses, spike-specific TCR breadth and depth were significantly higher than at day 0 and than in MenACWY recipients. The 56-69-year group was small, and its depth increase did not reach significance, likely because of low power. The whole spike protein was spanned by vaccine-associated CD4 TCRs, and dominant responses were seen in regions 160-218 and 743-854. Participants were mostly white British, with more females than males. The authors suggested clonal diversity may have been underestimated. Reportedly, close to half of the unique spike-specific TCRs recognized epitopes lying outside the regions that are mutated in the B.1.351 and B.1.1.7 variants. Because no day 14 peak-response samples were available, repertoires were characterized only after the peak T cell response.

The time point label here, explained by the study, means: baseline before first vaccination. The vaccinee samples were drawn from two UK trials, COV001 and COV002, one of which was a single-blind randomized controlled phase 2/3 trial testing AZD1222 (ChAdOx1 nCoV-19) in healthy adults. Trial participant PBMC samples were collected at day 0 and day 28 after the second dose for TCRbeta chain sequencing. The rearrangement joined TRBV2 to TRBJ2-5; 9 bases in between match TRBD1. This receptor was taken from an adult in good health. Sequencing used peripheral blood, obtained on day 0 of AZD1222 vaccination. The DNA is as follows: TGTGCCAGCAGTCCCGGGACAGGGAATCAAGAGACCCAGTACTTC. This sequence encodes CASSPGTGNQETQYF. The variable domain in full, with residues beyond the CDR3 obtained from the reference TRBV2 and TRBJ2-5 genes, is EPEVTQTPSHQVTQMGQEVILRCVPISNHLYFYWYRQILGQKVEFLVSFYNNEISEKSEIFDDQFSVERPDGSNFTLKIRSTKLEDSAMYFCASSPGTGNQETQYFGPGTRLLVL.